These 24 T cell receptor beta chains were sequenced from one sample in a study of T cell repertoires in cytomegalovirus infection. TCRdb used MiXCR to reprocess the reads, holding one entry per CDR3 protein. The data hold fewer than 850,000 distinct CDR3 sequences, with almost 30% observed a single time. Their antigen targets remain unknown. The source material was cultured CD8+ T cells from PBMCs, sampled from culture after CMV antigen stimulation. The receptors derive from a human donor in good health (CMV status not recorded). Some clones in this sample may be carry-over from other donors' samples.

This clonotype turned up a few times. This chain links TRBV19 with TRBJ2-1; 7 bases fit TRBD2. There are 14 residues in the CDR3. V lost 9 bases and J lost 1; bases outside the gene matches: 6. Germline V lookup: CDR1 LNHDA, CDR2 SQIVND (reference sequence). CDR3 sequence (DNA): TGTGCCAGCGAGGCGGGAGATTCCTACAATGAGCAGTTCTTC. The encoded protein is CASEAGDSYNEQFF.

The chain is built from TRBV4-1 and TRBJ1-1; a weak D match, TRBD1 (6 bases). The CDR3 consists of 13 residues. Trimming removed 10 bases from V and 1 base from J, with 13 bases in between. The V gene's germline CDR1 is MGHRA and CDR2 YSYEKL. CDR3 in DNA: TGCGCCACCAGGGGTATGGGGAACACTGAAGCTTTCTTT. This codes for CATRGMGNTEAFF.

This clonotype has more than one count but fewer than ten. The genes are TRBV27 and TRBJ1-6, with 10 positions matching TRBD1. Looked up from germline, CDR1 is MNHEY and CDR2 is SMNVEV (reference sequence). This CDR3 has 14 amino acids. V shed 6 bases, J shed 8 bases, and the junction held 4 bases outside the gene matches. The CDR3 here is CASRPGTGDSPLHF. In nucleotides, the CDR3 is TGTGCCAGCAGGCCCGGGACAGGGGATTCACCCCTCCACTTT.

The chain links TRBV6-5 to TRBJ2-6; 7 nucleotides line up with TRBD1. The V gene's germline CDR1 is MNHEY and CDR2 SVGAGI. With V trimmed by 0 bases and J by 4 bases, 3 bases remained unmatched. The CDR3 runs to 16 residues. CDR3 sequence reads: CASSYSTGLGANVLTF. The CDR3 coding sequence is TGTGCCAGCAGTTACTCGACAGGGTTAGGGGCCAACGTCCTGACTTTC.

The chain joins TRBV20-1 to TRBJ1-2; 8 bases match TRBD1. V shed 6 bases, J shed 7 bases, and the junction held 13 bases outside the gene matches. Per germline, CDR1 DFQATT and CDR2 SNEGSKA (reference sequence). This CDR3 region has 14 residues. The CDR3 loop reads CSAGTGNPHRGYTF. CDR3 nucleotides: TGCAGTGCAGGGACAGGCAACCCTCATCGTGGCTACACCTTC.

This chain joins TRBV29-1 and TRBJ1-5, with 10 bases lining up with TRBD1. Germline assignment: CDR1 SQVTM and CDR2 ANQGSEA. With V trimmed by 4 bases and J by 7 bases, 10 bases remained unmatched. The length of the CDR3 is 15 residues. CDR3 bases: TGCAGCGTTGCTCCCGGGACAGGGGATGACCAGCCCCAGCATTTT. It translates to CSVAPGTGDDQPQHF.

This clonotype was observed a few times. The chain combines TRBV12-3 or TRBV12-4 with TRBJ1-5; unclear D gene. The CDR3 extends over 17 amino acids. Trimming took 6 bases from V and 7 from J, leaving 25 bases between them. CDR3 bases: TGTGCCAGCAGCAGCCCGAGTTGGTGGCAGGCACAACAGCCCCAGCATTTT. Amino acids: CASSSPSWWQAQQPQHF.

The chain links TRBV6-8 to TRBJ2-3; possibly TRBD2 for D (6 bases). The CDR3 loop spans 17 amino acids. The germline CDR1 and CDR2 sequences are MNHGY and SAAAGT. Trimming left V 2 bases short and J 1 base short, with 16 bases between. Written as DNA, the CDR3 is TGTGCCAGCAGTTACGGGACTCCAATCCGGGGCACAGATACGCAGTATTTT. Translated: CASSYGTPIRGTDTQYF.

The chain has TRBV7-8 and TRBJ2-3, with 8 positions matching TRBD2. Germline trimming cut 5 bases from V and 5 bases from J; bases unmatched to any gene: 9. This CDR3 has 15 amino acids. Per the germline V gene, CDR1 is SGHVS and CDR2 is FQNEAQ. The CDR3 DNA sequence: TGTGCCAGCAGCCAGCGGGGGCTACTTGGAGATACGCAGTATTTT. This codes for CASSQRGLLGDTQYF.

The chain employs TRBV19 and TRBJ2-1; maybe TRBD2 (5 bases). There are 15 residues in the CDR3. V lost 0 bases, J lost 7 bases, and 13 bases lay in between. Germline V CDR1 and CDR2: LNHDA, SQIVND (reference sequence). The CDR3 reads CASSIDWLEVNEQFF. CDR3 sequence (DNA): TGTGCCAGTAGTATAGACTGGCTGGAGGTGAATGAGCAGTTCTTC.

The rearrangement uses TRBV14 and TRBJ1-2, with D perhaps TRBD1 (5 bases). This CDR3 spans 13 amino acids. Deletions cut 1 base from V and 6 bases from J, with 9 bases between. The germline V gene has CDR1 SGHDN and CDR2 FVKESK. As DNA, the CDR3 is TGTGCCAGCAGCCAAGTATTGGGGGATGGCTACACCTTC. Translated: CASSQVLGDGYTF.

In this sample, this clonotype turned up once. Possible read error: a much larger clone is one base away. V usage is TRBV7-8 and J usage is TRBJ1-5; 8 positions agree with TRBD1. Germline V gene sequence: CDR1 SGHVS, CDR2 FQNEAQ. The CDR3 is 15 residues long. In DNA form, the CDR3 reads TGTACCAGCAGCTTTACGACAGGGGCGGCTCAGCCCCAGCATTTT. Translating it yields CTSSFTTGAAQPQHF. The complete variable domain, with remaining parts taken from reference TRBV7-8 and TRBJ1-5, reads GAGVSQSPRYKVAKRGQDVALRCDPISGHVSLFWYQQALGQGPEFLTYFQNEAQLDKSGLPSDRFFAERPEGSVSTLKIQRTQQEDSAVYLCTSSFTTGAAQPQHFGDGTRLSIL.

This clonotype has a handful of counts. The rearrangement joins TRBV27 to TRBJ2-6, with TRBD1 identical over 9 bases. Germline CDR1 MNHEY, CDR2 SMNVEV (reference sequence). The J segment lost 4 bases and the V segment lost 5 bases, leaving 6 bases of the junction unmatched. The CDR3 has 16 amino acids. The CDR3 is CASSTYRGRGANVLTF. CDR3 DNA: TGTGCCAGCAGTACATACAGGGGGCGAGGGGCCAACGTCCTGACTTTC. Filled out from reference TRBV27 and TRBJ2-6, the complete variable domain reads EAQVTQNPRYLITVTGKKLTVTCSQNMNHEYMSWYRQDPGLGLRQIYYSMNVEVTDKGDVPEGYKVSRKEKRNFPLILESPSPNQTSLYFCASSTYRGRGANVLTFGAGSRLTVL.

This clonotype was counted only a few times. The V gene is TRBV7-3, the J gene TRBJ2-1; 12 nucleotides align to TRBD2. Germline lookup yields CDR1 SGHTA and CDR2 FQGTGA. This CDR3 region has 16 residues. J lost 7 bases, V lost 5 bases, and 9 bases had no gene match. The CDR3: CASSPELAGGRNEQFF. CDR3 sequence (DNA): TGTGCCAGCAGCCCGGAGCTAGCGGGGGGGCGAAATGAGCAGTTCTTC.

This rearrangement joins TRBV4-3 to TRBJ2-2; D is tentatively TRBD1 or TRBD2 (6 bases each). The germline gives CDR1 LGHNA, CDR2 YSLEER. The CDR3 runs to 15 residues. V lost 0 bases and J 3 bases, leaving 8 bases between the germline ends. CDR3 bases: TGCGCCAGCAGCCAAGAGGGGGGCTACACCGGGGAGCTGTTTTTT. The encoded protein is CASSQEGGYTGELFF.

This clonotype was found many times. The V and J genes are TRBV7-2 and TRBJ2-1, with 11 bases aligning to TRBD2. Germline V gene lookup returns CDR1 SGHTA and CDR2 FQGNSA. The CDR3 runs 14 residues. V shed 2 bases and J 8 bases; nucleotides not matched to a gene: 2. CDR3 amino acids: CASSLTSGGDEQFF. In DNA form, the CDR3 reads TGTGCCAGCAGCTTAACTAGCGGGGGCGATGAGCAGTTCTTC.

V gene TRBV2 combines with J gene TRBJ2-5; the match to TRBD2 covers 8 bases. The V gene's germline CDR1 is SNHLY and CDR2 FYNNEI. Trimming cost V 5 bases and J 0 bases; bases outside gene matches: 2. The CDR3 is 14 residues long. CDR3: CASSKTSDQETQYF. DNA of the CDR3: TGTGCCAGCAGTAAGACTAGCGACCAAGAGACCCAGTACTTC.

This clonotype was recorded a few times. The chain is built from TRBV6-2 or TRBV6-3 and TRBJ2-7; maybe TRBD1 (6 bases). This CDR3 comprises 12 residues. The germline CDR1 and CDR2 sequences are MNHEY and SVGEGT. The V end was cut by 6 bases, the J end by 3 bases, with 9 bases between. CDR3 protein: CASSGQSYEQYV. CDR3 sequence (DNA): TGTGCCAGCAGCGGACAGAGCTACGAGCAGTACGTC.

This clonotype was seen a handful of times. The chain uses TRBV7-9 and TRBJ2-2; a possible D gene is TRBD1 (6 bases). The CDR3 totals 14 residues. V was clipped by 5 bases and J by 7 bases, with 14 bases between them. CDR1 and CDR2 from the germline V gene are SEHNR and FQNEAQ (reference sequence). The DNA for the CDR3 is TGTGCCAGCAGCCTCGGGACACCAATCGGGGAGCTGTTTTTT. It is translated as CASSLGTPIGELFF.

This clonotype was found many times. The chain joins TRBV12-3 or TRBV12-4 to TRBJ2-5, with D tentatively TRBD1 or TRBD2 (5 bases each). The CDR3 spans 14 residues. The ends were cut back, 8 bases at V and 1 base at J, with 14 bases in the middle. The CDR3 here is CASSEGGAQETQYF. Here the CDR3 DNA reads TGTGCCAGCTCCGAGGGTGGGGCCCAAGAGACCCAGTACTTC.

Here the CDR3 DNA reads TGTGCCAGCAGTCTCTCACAGGACGGGAGCTCCTACGAGCAGTACTTC. Its translation is CASSLSQDGSSYEQYF. This rearrangement joins TRBV27 to TRBJ2-7, with a tentative D call TRBD2 (6 bases). CDR1 and CDR2 from the germline V gene are MNHEY and SMNVEV (reference sequence). The CDR3 is made up of 16 amino acids. V gave up 5 bases and J gave up 0 bases, with 17 bases separating them.

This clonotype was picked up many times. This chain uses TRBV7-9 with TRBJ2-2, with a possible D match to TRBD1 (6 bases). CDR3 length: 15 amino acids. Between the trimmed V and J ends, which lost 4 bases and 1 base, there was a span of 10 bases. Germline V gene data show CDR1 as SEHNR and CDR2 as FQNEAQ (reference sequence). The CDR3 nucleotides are TGTGCCAGCAGCTCCGCCAGGGGGAACACCGGGGAGCTGTTTTTT. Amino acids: CASSSARGNTGELFF.

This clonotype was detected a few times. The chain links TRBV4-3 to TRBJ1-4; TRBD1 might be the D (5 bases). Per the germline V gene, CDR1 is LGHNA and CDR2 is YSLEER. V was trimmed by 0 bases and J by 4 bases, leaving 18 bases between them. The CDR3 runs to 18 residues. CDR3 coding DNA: TGCGCCAGCAGCCAAGATTGGGGGACTGACGGTTTTAATGAAAAACTGTTTTTT. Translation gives CASSQDWGTDGFNEKLFF.

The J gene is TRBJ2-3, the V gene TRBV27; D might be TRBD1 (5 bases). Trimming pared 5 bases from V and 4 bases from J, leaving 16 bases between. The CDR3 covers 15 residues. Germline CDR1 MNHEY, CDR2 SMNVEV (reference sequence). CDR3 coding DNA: TGTGCCAGCAGTCCTGATCAGGGTGGCGCAGATACGCAGTATTTT. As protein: CASSPDQGGADTQYF.